Sequencing of this T cell receptor (beta chain) was carried out in a study of cytotoxic CD8 clonotypes in ibrutinib-treated CLL. Study-wide context: Sample averages reached about 250,000 productive templates and tens of thousands of productive rearrangements.

For this clone: This sample also contains other DNA sequences that code for the same CDR3.

Assay: immunoSEQ multiplex PCR; the TCRdb copy retains only in-frame clones and omits some. The profile covers 150,000 to 250,000 clones, with approximately 72% appearing a single time and around an eighth taken by the ten largest. CDR1 and CDR2 (germline): SGHRS, YFSETQ. This CDR3 region has 15 residues. The trim removed 4 bases at V and 5 bases at J, leaving 5 bases unmatched. This specimen was PBMCs, taken after 24 months of ibrutinib treatment. This chain joins TRBV5-1 and TRBJ2-7; 14 bases are shared with TRBD2. This clonotype was sampled from a human donor with chronic lymphocytic leukemia. CDR3 DNA sequence: TGCGCCAGCAGCCTGGGGACTAGCGGGAGCCACGAGCAGTACTTC. This gives the protein CASSLGTSGSHEQYF.